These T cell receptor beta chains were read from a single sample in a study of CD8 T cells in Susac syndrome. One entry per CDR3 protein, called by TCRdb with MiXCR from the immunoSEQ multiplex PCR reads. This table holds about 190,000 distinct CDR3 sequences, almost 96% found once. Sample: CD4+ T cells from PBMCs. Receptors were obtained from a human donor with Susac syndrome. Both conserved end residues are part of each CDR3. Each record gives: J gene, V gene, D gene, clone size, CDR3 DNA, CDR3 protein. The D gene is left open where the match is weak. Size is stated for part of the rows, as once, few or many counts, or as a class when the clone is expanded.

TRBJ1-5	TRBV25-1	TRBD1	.	TGTGCCAGCAGGGACGGACAGGGGGTCAATCAGCCCCAGCATTTT	CASRDGQGVNQPQHF
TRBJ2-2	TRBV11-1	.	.	TGTGCCAGCAGCAAAGAGGTAGACACCGGGGAGCTGTTTTTT	CASSKEVDTGELFF
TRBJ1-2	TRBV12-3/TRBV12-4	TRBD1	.	TGTGCCAGCCCCTCCCTCGACAGGGGGAATGGCTACACCTTC	CASPSLDRGNGYTF
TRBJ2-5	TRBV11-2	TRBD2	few	TGTGCCAGCAGCATACGGGGGGTGGAGACCCAGTACTTC	CASSIRGVETQYF
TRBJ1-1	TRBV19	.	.	TGTGCCAGTAGTATACAGAGTGAAGCTTTCTTT	CASSIQSEAFF
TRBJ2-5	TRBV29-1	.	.	TGCAGCGTTCGACCGCAAGAGACCCAGTACTTC	CSVRPQETQYF
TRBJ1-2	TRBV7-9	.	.	TGTGCCAGCAGCTTACCGCAGGTGGTGGGTGGCTACACCTTC	CASSLPQVVGGYTF
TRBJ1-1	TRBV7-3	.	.	TGTGCCAGCAGCTCCGACCGGGACACTGAAGCTTTCTTT	CASSSDRDTEAFF
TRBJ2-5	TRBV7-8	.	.	TGTGCCACCCGCCCAACTAGGGGGGAGACCCAGTACTTC	CATRPTRGETQYF
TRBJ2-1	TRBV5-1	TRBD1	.	TGCGCCAGCAGCTCAAGGACAGGGTTGGACGGTGAGCAGTTCTTC	CASSSRTGLDGEQFF
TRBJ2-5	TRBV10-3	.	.	TGTGCCATCAGTGCAAGACTAGACCAAGAGACCCAGTACTTC	CAISARLDQETQYF
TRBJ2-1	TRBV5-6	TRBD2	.	TGTGCCAGCAGCTTCCTGACTAGCGGGGGGGCCAGAGACGTCTTC	CASSFLTSGGARDVF
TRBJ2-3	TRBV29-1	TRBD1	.	TGCAGCGCCAAAGACAGGGGGCGTCAAAAGAGCACAGATACGCAGTATTTT	CSAKDRGRQKSTDTQYF
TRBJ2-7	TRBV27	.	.	TGTGCCAGCAGACCGGCACAGTCGGGCGAGCAGTACTTC	CASRPAQSGEQYF
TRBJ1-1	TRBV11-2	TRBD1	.	TGTGCCAGCAGCCGTAACCCGACAGGGGCGGGCACTGAAGCTTTCTTT	CASSRNPTGAGTEAFF
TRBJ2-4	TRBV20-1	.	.	TGCAGTACTACTATAGGGGGGCTTCTAGCCAAAAACATTCAGTACTTC	CSTTIGGLLAKNIQYF
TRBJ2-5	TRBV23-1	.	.	TGCGCCAGCAGTCAATACCAGGGGGGAGAGACCCAGTACTTC	CASSQYQGGETQYF
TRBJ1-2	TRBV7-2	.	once	TGTGCCAGCAGCCTCCTGGCGAATATCTATGGCTACACCTTC	CASSLLANIYGYTF
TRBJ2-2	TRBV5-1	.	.	TGCGCCAGCAGCTTGGCCTCCAACACAGGGTACACCGGGGAGCTGTTTTTT	CASSLASNTGYTGELFF
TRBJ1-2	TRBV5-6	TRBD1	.	TGTGCCAGCAGCCTGTCCCTTCGCGACAGGGGCTTAGGCTACACCTTC	CASSLSLRDRGLGYTF
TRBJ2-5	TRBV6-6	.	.	TGTGCAACTTTCTCGGGGGTAGAGACCCAGTACTTC	CATFSGVETQYF
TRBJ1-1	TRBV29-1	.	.	TGCAGCGTCGGACACGCTGGCCTTGAAGCTTTCTTT	CSVGHAGLEAFF
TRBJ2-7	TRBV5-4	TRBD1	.	TGTGCCAGCAGCAGGCCAGGGGGCTTCTACGAGCAGTACTTC	CASSRPGGFYEQYF
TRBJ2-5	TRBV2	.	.	TGTGCCAGCAGTGTCGTCGTCGAGACCCAGTACTTC	CASSVVVETQYF
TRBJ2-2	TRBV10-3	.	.	TGTGCCATCAGATCGGCCGGGGAGCTGTTTTTT	CAIRSAGELFF
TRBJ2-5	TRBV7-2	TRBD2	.	TGTGCCAGCAGCTCGGGACTAGTAGAGACCCAGTACTTC	CASSSGLVETQYF
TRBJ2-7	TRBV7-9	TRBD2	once	TGTGCCAGCAGCTGGTACGGGCAGGGAGGGGACTACGAGCAGTACTTC	CASSWYGQGGDYEQYF
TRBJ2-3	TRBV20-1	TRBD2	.	TGCAGTGCTGAATATAGCGGGGGGCGGGGCACAGATACGCAGTATTTT	CSAEYSGGRGTDTQYF
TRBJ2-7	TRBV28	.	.	TGTGCCAGCGGACCAGTAGCCTACGAGCAGTACTTC	CASGPVAYEQYF
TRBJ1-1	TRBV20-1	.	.	TGCAGTGCTAGCACCGACAGGAACACTGAAGCTTTCTTT	CSASTDRNTEAFF
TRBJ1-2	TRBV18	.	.	TGTGCCAGCTCACCAGGACAGACCTATGGCTACACCTTC	CASSPGQTYGYTF
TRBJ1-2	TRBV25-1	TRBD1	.	TGTGCCAGCACCTCGACAGGGTTGGACTATGGCTACACCTTC	CASTSTGLDYGYTF
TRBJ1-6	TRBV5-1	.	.	TGCGCCAGCAGCTTGGTTCAGGGCGGGAATTCACCCCTCCACTTT	CASSLVQGGNSPLHF
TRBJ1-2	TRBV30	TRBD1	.	TGTGCCTGGAGTGCCGGGACAGGCTATGGCTACACCTTC	CAWSAGTGYGYTF
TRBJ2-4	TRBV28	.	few	TGTGCCAGCGTAGACAGAGCCAAAAACATTCAGTACTTC	CASVDRAKNIQYF
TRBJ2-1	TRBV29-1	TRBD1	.	TGCAGCGGGATACAGGGGTCGTACAATGAGCAGTTCTTC	CSGIQGSYNEQFF
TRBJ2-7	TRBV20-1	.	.	TGCAGTGCCGCAGGCAGGGGATACGAGCAGTACTTC	CSAAGRGYEQYF
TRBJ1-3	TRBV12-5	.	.	TGTGCTAGTGGTTTGGTACCCCCCATGAGGAACACCATATATTTT	CASGLVPPMRNTIYF
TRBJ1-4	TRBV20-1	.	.	TGCAGTGCCTTGGGGGCAGCAAATGAAAAACTGTTTTTT	CSALGAANEKLFF
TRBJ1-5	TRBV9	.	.	TGTGCCAGCAGCGTATCTCTGAATCAGCCCCAGCATTTT	CASSVSLNQPQHF
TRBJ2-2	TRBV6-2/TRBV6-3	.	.	TGTGCCAGCACCCGCTTTTGGGGGGCCACGAACACCGGGGAGCTGTTTTTT	CASTRFWGATNTGELFF
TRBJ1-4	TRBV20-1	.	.	TGCAGTGCTAGTAAGGGAACAGGGCCCCACGAAAAACTGTTTTTT	CSASKGTGPHEKLFF
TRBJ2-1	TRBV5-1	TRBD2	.	TGCGCCAGCAGCTTGGTACTAGCGGGGGGCCCAGACAATGAGCAGTTCTTC	CASSLVLAGGPDNEQFF
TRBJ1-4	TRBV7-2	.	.	TGTGCCAGCAGCTTAGCTGGGGCAGCAACTAATGAAAAACTGTTTTTT	CASSLAGAATNEKLFF
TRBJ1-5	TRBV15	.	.	TGTGCCACCAGCAGAGATTGGCGGAGGAACTCTCAGCATTTT	CATSRDWRRNSQHF
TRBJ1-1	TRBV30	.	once	TGTGCCTGGACCAAGGGGTACAGGGTTACCACTGAAGCTTTCTTT	CAWTKGYRVTTEAFF
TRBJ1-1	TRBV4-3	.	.	TGCGCCAGCAGCCAAGACCCCTTAATGAACACTGAAGCTTTCTTT	CASSQDPLMNTEAFF
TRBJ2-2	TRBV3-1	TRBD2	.	TGTGCCAGCAGCCATCGGGGGGGGACCGGGGAGCTGTTTTTT	CASSHRGGTGELFF
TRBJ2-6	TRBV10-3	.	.	TGTGCCATCAGTCCTCGGGACTCTGGGGCCAACGTCCTGACTTTC	CAISPRDSGANVLTF
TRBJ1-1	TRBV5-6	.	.	TGTGCCAGCAGCTTGGAGGTGGGTAGGAACACTGAAGCTTTCTTT	CASSLEVGRNTEAFF
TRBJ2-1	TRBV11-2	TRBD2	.	TGTGCCAGCAAACTGGCGGGGGGAGTTAATGAGCAGTTCTTC	CASKLAGGVNEQFF
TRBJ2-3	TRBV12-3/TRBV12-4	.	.	TGTGCCAGCAGTCTTTCGGTCCCGGCCACAGATACGCAGTATTTT	CASSLSVPATDTQYF
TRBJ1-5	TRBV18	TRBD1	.	TGTGCCAGCTCACGGACAGGGGATCTGGTGAGCAATCAGCCCCAGCATTTT	CASSRTGDLVSNQPQHF